This T cell receptor (beta chain) was found in a study of cytomegalovirus exposure and HLA in healthy donors. The study ran its PCR with 60 Vbeta and 13 Jbeta primers. The assay was immunoSEQ multiplex PCR, and TCRdb's table has in-frame clones only and misses some. The table records about 130,000 clones, under 12% of them present only once. The table lists this clone with a count of one. Its specificity is not known. With V trimmed by 10 bases and J by 7 bases, 7 bases remained unmatched. The CDR3 consists of 13 residues. The germline V gene has CDR1 MNHNS and CDR2 SASEGT. Study-wide findings and caveats: A list of approximately 150 TCR beta chains associated with cytomegalovirus was given. Highly shared sequence variants in one cluster were likely a sequencing artifact. In an earlier analysis, in around 590 donors, most V segments appeared productive either ~90% or ~30% of the time.

The receptor's source is a young woman in good health and CMV-seropositive. The chain is built from TRBV6-1 and TRBJ2-2; 9 bases align to TRBD2. Sequencing was performed on PBMCs. DNA for the CDR3: TGTGCCACTGAGCGGGAGGTTCACGGGGAGCTGTTTTTT. It yields the protein CATEREVHGELFF.